This record looks at one T cell receptor (beta chain) sequence and its context. This entry comes from a study of shared clonotypes between healthy human individuals. Sequenced by immunoSEQ multiplex PCR; TCRdb stores in-frame clones only, minus some. The data hold around 2.5 million clones, with approximately 93% observed a single time. The CDR3 consists of 16 residues. J gave up 7 bases and V 4 bases, and 9 bases lay outside the gene matches. CDR1 and CDR2 (germline): SGDLS, YYNGEE. The genes are TRBV9 and TRBJ2-2, with 11 bases lining up with TRBD1. Sequenced sample: naive CD4+ T cells from PBMCs. Subset meaning: CD45RA+ positively selected. This receptor was obtained from a man aged 18 to 29 in good health. Some clones in this sample may be carry-over from other donors' samples. Here the CDR3 DNA reads TGTGCCAGCAGCCGCTGGGACAGGGGGTCGGGCGGGGAGCTGTTTTTT. Translating it yields CASSRWDRGSGGELFF. The variable domain in full, completed from reference TRBV9 and TRBJ2-2, reads DSGVTQTPKHLITATGQRVTLRCSPRSGDLSVYWYQQSLDQGLQFLIQYYNGEERAKGNILERFSAQQFPDLHSELNLSSLELGDSALYFCASSRWDRGSGGELFFGEGSRLTVL.